The 5 T cell receptor beta chains below all came from one sample that was sequenced in a study of metastatic and nonmetastatic thyroid tumors. Treatment of any kind had been given to no patient before thyroid surgery. MiXCR reprocessed the PCR reads for TCRdb. The data show about 92,000 clones, about 16% seen once. The sequenced sample was blood. These receptors were collected from a female donor with papillary thyroid cancer or a benign thyroid nodule (not recorded which). Some clones in this sample may be carry-over from other donors' samples.

The J gene is TRBJ1-2, the V gene TRBV6-1; D uncertain. The germline V gene encodes CDR1 MNHNS and CDR2 SASEGT. Trimming cost V 5 bases and J 2 bases, with 3 bases left between them. There are 11 residues in the CDR3. CDR3 loop: CASSPNYGYTF. CDR3 nucleotide sequence: TGTGCCAGCAGTCCCAACTATGGCTACACCTTC.

On this clone: A read error may explain this, as a much larger clone is one base away. In nucleotides, the CDR3 is TGCGCCAGCAGCGCCTACACCTACACCGGGGAGCTGTTTTTT. This codes for CASSAYTYTGELFF. The chain carries TRBV5-1 and TRBJ2-2; D ambiguous. Germline V lookup: CDR1 SGHRS, CDR2 YFSETQ. Between the trimmed V and J ends, which lost 4 bases and 3 bases, there was a span of 10 bases. This CDR3 spans 14 amino acids. The full variable domain, completed using reference TRBV5-1 and TRBJ2-2, is KAGVTQTPRYLIKTRGQQVTLSCSPISGHRSVSWYQQTPGQGLQFLFEYFSETQRNKGNFPGRFSGRQFSNSRSEMNVSTLELGDSALYLCASSAYTYTGELFFGEGSRLTVL.

This clone was observed at least ten times. The V gene is TRBV11-1, the J gene TRBJ1-3, with TRBD1 matching over 8 bases. This CDR3 is 16 amino acids long. The V gene's germline CDR1 is SGHAT and CDR2 FQDESV (reference sequence). Germline trimming cut 5 bases from V and 4 bases from J; bases unmatched to any gene: 10. The CDR3: CASSHTGDRRGNTIYF. The CDR3 DNA is TGTGCCAGCAGCCATACAGGGGACAGGAGAGGAAACACCATATATTTT.

In this sample, this clone turned up many times. The rearrangement uses TRBV6-1 and TRBJ1-5; unclear D gene. Deletions cut 3 bases from V and 4 bases from J, with 7 bases between. This CDR3 spans 13 amino acids. The germline V gene encodes CDR1 MNHNS and CDR2 SASEGT. CDR3 protein: CASSDSINQPQHF. In DNA form, the CDR3 reads TGTGCCAGCAGTGATTCGATTAATCAGCCCCAGCATTTT.

In its sample, this clone was seen many times. This rearrangement joins TRBV30 to TRBJ2-7; D is unresolved. The V gene's germline CDR1 is GTSNPN and CDR2 SVGIG (reference sequence). The CDR3 runs 14 residues. V lost 2 bases, J lost 2 bases, and 13 bases lay in between. This CDR3 is CAWSPRTNPYEQYF. CDR3 sequence (DNA): TGTGCCTGGAGTCCCCGGACGAACCCCTACGAGCAGTACTTC.